A single sample is the source of the 7 T cell receptor beta chains below, sequenced in a study of T-cell memory formation after mild COVID-19. MiXCR was run by TCRdb on the 5' RACE reads, yielding one entry per CDR3 protein. The sample lists 200,000 to 300,000 distinct CDR3 sequences; over 15% were seen once. Sequenced: PBMCs or a T cell subset sorted from them (not recorded which). Receptors originate from a man younger than 35 who had mild COVID-19 (a few samples of this study predate the infection). Cell type and time point are not known.

This chain uses TRBV20-1 with TRBJ2-1, with 7 nucleotides matching TRBD1. From germline, CDR1 is DFQATT and CDR2 SNEGSKA (reference sequence). CDR3 length equals 13 residues. After removal of 3 bases from V and 9 bases from J, the junction contained 8 bases not matched to a gene. The CDR3 DNA reads as TGCAGTGCTAGCGGGACAGCCCAAAGTGAGCAGTTCTTC. Protein sequence: CSASGTAQSEQFF.

This clonotype was seen repeatedly, ten times or more. The chain links TRBV5-6 to TRBJ2-5; unclear D gene. This CDR3 spans 12 amino acids. Germline V gene sequence: CDR1 SGHDT, CDR2 YYEEEE. Trimming shortened V by 4 bases and J by 4 bases, and 8 bases separated the two germline ends. This chain's CDR3 is CASSDPGETQYF. The CDR3 DNA reads TGTGCCAGCAGCGATCCGGGAGAGACCCAGTACTTC.

The CDR3 region is CASRDSSYNEQFF. Here the CDR3 DNA reads TGCGCCAGCAGGGACAGCTCCTACAATGAGCAGTTCTTC. The chain joins TRBV5-1 to TRBJ2-1; weak D call: TRBD1 (6 bases). Germline V gene lookup returns CDR1 SGHRS and CDR2 YFSETQ. Trimming took 5 bases from V and 0 from J, leaving 6 bases between them. CDR3 length: 13 amino acids.

This clonotype was seen many times. The gene calls are TRBV5-1 and TRBJ1-1, with 7 bases matching TRBD1. The germline CDR1 and CDR2 sequences are SGHRS and YFSETQ. J gave up 4 bases and V 4 bases, and 4 bases lay outside the gene matches. The CDR3 loop spans 13 amino acids. The CDR3 DNA follows: TGCGCCAGCAGCAGGGGGCTTAGCACTGAAGCTTTCTTT. Translated: CASSRGLSTEAFF.

This clonotype was observed many times. The rearrangement uses TRBV9 and TRBJ2-3, with 11 bases lining up with TRBD1. CDR1 and CDR2 (germline): SGDLS, YYNGEE. Trimming at V came to 0 bases and at J to 2 bases, leaving 8 bases not matched to a gene. This CDR3 is 18 amino acids long. The CDR3 sequence is CASSVDPGTGGPTDTQYF. CDR3 in DNA: TGTGCCAGCAGCGTAGACCCGGGGACAGGGGGACCCACAGATACGCAGTATTTT.

This chain uses TRBV7-8 with TRBJ2-1, with TRBD1 matching over 9 bases. Trimming removed 4 bases from V and 7 bases from J; junction bases left unmatched: 8. The CDR3 runs to 15 residues. Germline CDR1 reads SGHVS; CDR2 reads FQNEAQ. This CDR3 is CASSSPGQGRNEQFF. The CDR3 DNA is TGTGCCAGCAGCTCGCCGGGACAGGGTCGGAATGAGCAGTTCTTC.

This clonotype was counted between two and nine times. V is TRBV5-1 and J is TRBJ2-5, with D possibly being TRBD1 (6 bases). CDR1 is SGHRS and CDR2 is YFSETQ in the germline V gene. Trimming stripped 6 bases from V and 2 bases from J, with 17 bases between. The CDR3 length is 15 residues. DNA for the CDR3: TGCGCCAGCACCTCGACCCCAGGACAGCAAGAGACCCAGTACTTC. Translated, it gives CASTSTPGQQETQYF.